The 8 T cell receptor beta chains given below trace back to one sample, sequenced in a study of T cell responses to AZD1222 COVID-19 vaccine. Using immunoSEQ multiplex PCR, the repertoire was profiled, and TCRdb retains in-frame clones only, with some absent. The data contain about 200,000 clones, approximately 94% of them seen just once; the ten biggest clones take up roughly 0.99%. The source was peripheral blood, collected on day 0 of MenACWY control vaccination. These receptors were collected from an adult in good health.

The chain couples TRBV6-1 to TRBJ2-3, with TRBD2 matching over 8 bases. The CDR3 extends over 16 amino acids. J lost 0 bases, V lost 3 bases, and 5 bases had no gene match. Germline V lookup: CDR1 MNHNS, CDR2 SASEGT. CDR3 sequence (DNA): TGTGCCAGCAGTGACCGGGGGGGCGGTAGCACAGATACGCAGTATTTT. Protein: CASSDRGGGSTDTQYF.

The V and J genes are TRBV4-3 and TRBJ1-2, with 8 positions matching TRBD1. J was trimmed by 5 bases and V by 5 bases; bases with no gene match: 7. Germline CDR1 LGHNA, CDR2 YSLEER. The CDR3 loop spans 14 amino acids. CDR3 loop: CASSVGTGKYGYTF. The CDR3 nucleotides read TGCGCCAGCAGCGTCGGGACAGGAAAATATGGCTACACCTTC.

The count of this clone is one. V is TRBV18 and J is TRBJ1-1, with D unclear. CDR1 is KGHSH and CDR2 is LQKENI in the germline V gene. V was trimmed by 3 bases and J by 3 bases, leaving 17 bases between them. The CDR3 is made up of 16 amino acids. The CDR3 coding sequence is TGTGCCAGCTCACCCCCAGCGGGCGCGGTGGACACTGAAGCTTTCTTT. This codes for CASSPPAGAVDTEAFF.

This sequence joins TRBV23-1 and TRBJ1-6; D call uncertain. Being an ORF, TRBV23-1 has a function that is uncertain. V shed 6 bases and J shed 8 bases, with 17 bases lying between them. This CDR3 is built from 15 residues. The CDR3: CASRRTGILDSPLHF. CDR3 bases: TGCGCCAGCAGAAGAACGGGAATCCTAGATTCACCCCTCCACTTT.

The chain's CDR3 is CASSLASGFTDTQYF. The CDR3 bases are TGCGCCAGCAGCTTGGCTAGCGGCTTCACAGATACGCAGTATTTT. The rearrangement uses TRBV5-1 and TRBJ2-3, with 7 bases aligning to TRBD2. Germline trimming cut 0 bases from V and 2 bases from J; bases unmatched to any gene: 3. CDR1 is SGHRS, CDR2 YFSETQ, per germline. CDR3 length equals 15 residues.

The rearrangement uses TRBV4-1 and TRBJ1-1; TRBD1 matches at 7 bases. The CDR3 has 15 residues. Trimming cost V 1 base and J 5 bases; bases outside gene matches: 7. The germline V gene encodes CDR1 MGHRA and CDR2 YSYEKL. CDR3 bases: TGCGCCAGCAGCCAAGTGTCGACAGGGCGGACTGAAGCTTTCTTT. Residues: CASSQVSTGRTEAFF.

The V call is TRBV29-1, the J call TRBJ2-1; D not certain. Trimming took 2 bases from V and 2 from J, leaving 7 bases between them. The CDR3 runs to 13 residues. The V gene's germline CDR1 is SQVTM and CDR2 ANQGSEA. CDR3 nucleotides: TGCAGCGTTGAACAACAGACCTACAATGAGCAGTTCTTC. It specifies CSVEQQTYNEQFF.

This rearrangement joins TRBV19 to TRBJ1-4; D unresolved. CDR1 LNHDA and CDR2 SQIVND come from the germline V gene (reference sequence). CDR3 size: 14 residues. Trimming left V 3 bases short and J 4 bases short, with 9 bases between. CDR3 loop: CASSIGRDNEKLFF. CDR3 sequence (DNA): TGTGCCAGTAGTATTGGTAGAGATAATGAAAAACTGTTTTTT.